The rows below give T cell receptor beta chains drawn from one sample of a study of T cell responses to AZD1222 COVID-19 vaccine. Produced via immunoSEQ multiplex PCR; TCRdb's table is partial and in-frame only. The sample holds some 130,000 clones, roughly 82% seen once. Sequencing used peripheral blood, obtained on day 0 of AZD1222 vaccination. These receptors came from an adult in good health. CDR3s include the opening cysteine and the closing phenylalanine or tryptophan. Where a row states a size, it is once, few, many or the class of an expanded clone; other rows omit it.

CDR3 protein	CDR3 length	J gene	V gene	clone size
CASGTALATASYEQYF	16	TRBJ2-7	TRBV2	-
CASSQALGGYTF	12	TRBJ1-2	TRBV28	-
CASSPTANEQFF	12	TRBJ2-1	TRBV12-3/TRBV12-4	few
CASSLQDTQYF	11	TRBJ2-3	TRBV28	-
CSVASTGRNYGYTF	14	TRBJ1-2	TRBV29-1	-
CASGDRERGNEQFF	14	TRBJ2-1	TRBV6-5	-
CASSPPGTGGIYGYTF	16	TRBJ1-2	TRBV28	-
CASSPSFSAEAFF	13	TRBJ1-1	TRBV6-5	-
CASRGLNEKLFF	12	TRBJ1-4	TRBV5-1	-
CASRDRSSYNSPLHF	15	TRBJ1-6	TRBV6-5	-
CASSSGLGGAGDEQFF	16	TRBJ2-1	TRBV5-4	few
CATAPRGNYGYTF	13	TRBJ1-2	TRBV6-5	-
CASRSHGLGPGNTEAFF	17	TRBJ1-1	TRBV7-2	-
CASSPGGADIYSNQPQHF	18	TRBJ1-5	TRBV5-1	-
CASPSGLAGGPGDTQYF	17	TRBJ2-3	TRBV2	-
CASSREGARNGYTF	14	TRBJ1-2	TRBV5-1	-
CASSLTPGQGINNTIYF	17	TRBJ1-3	TRBV5-1	-
CASRTRGRGGEKLFF	15	TRBJ1-4	TRBV28	-
CASSLRPLAGEIYEQYF	17	TRBJ2-7	TRBV5-1	few
CASSLEASGPFIRVTQYF	18	TRBJ2-3	TRBV5-1	-
CASKTGGRNQPQHF	14	TRBJ1-5	TRBV19	-
CASSPGQGRGKLFF	14	TRBJ1-4	TRBV5-8	once
CATAGEGLDEQFF	13	TRBJ2-1	TRBV24-1	-
CSATTGTNQEQYF	13	TRBJ2-7	TRBV29-1	-
CASRVDRGRTEAFF	14	TRBJ1-1	TRBV6-5	-
CASSSVDTSGTTEAFF	16	TRBJ1-1	TRBV5-1	-
CASSFDSLNTEAFF	14	TRBJ1-1	TRBV7-9	-
CASSLAYRGSNYGYIF	16	TRBJ1-2	TRBV7-9	-
CSVSTIGGGYEQYF	14	TRBJ2-7	TRBV29-1	-
CASTGVSTEAFF	12	TRBJ1-1	TRBV28	-